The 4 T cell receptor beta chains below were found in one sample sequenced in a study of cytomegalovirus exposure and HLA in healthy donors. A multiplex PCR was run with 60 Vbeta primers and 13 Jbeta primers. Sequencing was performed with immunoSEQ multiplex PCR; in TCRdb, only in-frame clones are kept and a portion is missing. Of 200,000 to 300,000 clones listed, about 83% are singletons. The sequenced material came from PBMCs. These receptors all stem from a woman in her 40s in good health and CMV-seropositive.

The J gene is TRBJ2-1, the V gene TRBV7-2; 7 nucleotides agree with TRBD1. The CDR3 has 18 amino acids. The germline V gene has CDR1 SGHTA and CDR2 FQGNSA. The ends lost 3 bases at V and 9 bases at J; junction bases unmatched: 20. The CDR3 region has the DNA TGTGCCAGCAGCTTTGCCCCGACAGGGCACGGTTCGTCTGGTGAGCAGTTCTTC. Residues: CASSFAPTGHGSSGEQFF. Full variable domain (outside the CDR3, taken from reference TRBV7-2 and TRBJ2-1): GAGVSQSPSNKVTEKGKDVELRCDPISGHTALYWYRQSLGQGLEFLIYFQGNSAPDKSGLPSDRFSAERTGGSVSTLTIQRTQQEDSAVYLCASSFAPTGHGSSGEQFFGPGTRLTVL.

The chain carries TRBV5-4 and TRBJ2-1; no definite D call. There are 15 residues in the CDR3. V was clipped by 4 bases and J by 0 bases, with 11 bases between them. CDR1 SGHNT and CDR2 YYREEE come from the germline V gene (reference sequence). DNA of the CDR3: TGTGCCAGCAGCCACGACTCAAGCTCCTACAATGAGCAGTTCTTC. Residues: CASSHDSSSYNEQFF.

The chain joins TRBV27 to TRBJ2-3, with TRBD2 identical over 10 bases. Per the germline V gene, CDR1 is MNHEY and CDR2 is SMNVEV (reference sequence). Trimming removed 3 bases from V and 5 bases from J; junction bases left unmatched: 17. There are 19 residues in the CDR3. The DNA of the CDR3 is TGTGCCAGCAGTTTCCGGGGGCCCGTCTCTAGCGGGAGAGGAGATACGCAGTATTTT. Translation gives CASSFRGPVSSGRGDTQYF.

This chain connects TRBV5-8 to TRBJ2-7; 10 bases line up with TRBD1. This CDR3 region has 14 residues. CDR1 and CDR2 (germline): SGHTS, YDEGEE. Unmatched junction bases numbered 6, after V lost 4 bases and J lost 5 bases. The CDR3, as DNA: TGTGCCAGCAGCCGACGGACAGGGGGGAACGAGCAGTACTTC. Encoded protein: CASSRRTGGNEQYF.